This T cell receptor beta chain was identified during a study of OX40 agonist ivuxolimab in advanced cancers. Across the study: Each dose-escalation patient presented with hepatocellular carcinoma, melanoma, renal cell or head and neck cancer. The dose-escalation cohort was over 65% male, with a mean age of 60 years, ranging about 23 to 79.

This clone was seen just once. Only in-frame clones appear in the TCRdb table, and some are missing; sequencing was by immunoSEQ multiplex PCR. The table has about 64,000 clones, around 91% seen once; the top ten hold 13% to 15%. Unmatched junction bases numbered 9, after V lost 9 bases and J lost 3 bases. This CDR3 spans 14 amino acids. CDR1 and CDR2 (germline): SNHLY, FYNNEI. This TCR came from an adult with an advanced solid tumor such as melanoma, head and neck, liver or kidney cancer. The chain couples TRBV2 to TRBJ2-7; 9 positions match TRBD2. The input for sequencing was CD4+ or CD8+ T cells sorted from blood, taken in a trial of the OX40 agonist ivuxolimab. CDR3 sequence reads: CASRPGLANYEQYF. CDR3 nucleotides: TGTGCCAGTAGACCGGGACTAGCAAACTACGAGCAGTACTTC.